What follows are 23 T cell receptor beta chains derived from one specimen sequenced in a study of blood T cell repertoires in COVID-19. Measured with immunoSEQ multiplex PCR; TCRdb has only the in-frame clones, and not every one. This table holds fewer than 80,000 clones, less than 75% found once. The material sequenced was peripheral blood. These TCRs come from a man in his 60s with acute or convalescent COVID-19.

The sample holds a few counts of this clone. The rearrangement uses TRBV5-6 and TRBJ2-7; possible D gene TRBD2, 5 bases. In germline, CDR1 is SGHDT, CDR2 YYEEEE. Trimming left V 4 bases short and J 2 bases short, with 16 bases between. This CDR3 is built from 15 residues. The CDR3 sequence is CASSLDGVPPYEQYV. In DNA, the CDR3 is TGTGCCAGCAGCCTAGACGGGGTCCCCCCCTACGAGCAGTACGTC.

The chain's CDR3 is CASSLGQIEETQYF. CDR3 nucleotides: TGTGCCAGCAGCTTAGGACAGATTGAAGAGACCCAGTACTTC. The chain is built from TRBV11-2 and TRBJ2-5; a weak D match, TRBD1 (5 bases). There are 14 residues in the CDR3. Trimming pared 1 base from V and 3 bases from J, leaving 9 bases between. Germline V gene data show CDR1 as SGHAT and CDR2 as FQNNGV.

Written as DNA, the CDR3 is TGTGCCAGCAGTGACCAGCGGGAGACCGAGCAGTACTTC. It is translated as CASSDQRETEQYF. This sequence joins TRBV6-1 and TRBJ2-7, with 8 bases aligning to TRBD2. V lost 3 bases, J lost 6 bases, and 4 bases stayed unmatched. CDR3 size: 13 residues. Germline V gene data show CDR1 as MNHNS and CDR2 as SASEGT.

The CDR3 nucleotides are TGTGCCAGCAGCCAGCGGACAGACGGCTCTGGGGCCAACGTCCTGACTTTC. Translating it yields CASSQRTDGSGANVLTF. The chain uses TRBV5-4 and TRBJ2-6; D is possibly TRBD1 (6 bases). V lost 4 bases and J lost 0, with 14 bases in between. The length of the CDR3 is 17 residues. From germline, CDR1 is SGHNT and CDR2 YYREEE (reference sequence).

This chain links TRBV3-1 (or the pseudogene TRBV3-2) with TRBJ2-1; 14 bases match TRBD2. The CDR3 sequence is 17 residues long. The V segment lost 0 bases and the J segment 9 bases; nucleotides outside the gene matches: 7. Germline CDR1 LGHDT, CDR2 YNNKEL (reference sequence). CDR3 nucleotides: TGTGCCAGCAGCCAAGATATTGGGACTAGCGGGAGCGGTGAGCAGTTCTTC. Translating it yields CASSQDIGTSGSGEQFF.

V usage is TRBV2 and J usage is TRBJ2-1, with unresolved D. The CDR3 covers 11 residues. Trimming cost V 2 bases and J 12 bases, with 8 bases left between them. Germline V gene data show CDR1 as SNHLY and CDR2 as FYNNEI. The CDR3 reads CASSERLVQFF. DNA for the CDR3: TGTGCCAGCAGTGAACGTCTAGTGCAGTTCTTC.

V is TRBV19 and J is TRBJ1-3; D gene unclear. The CDR3 runs to 14 residues. V lost 6 bases and J 0 bases, leaving 9 bases between the germline ends. The germline V gene encodes CDR1 LNHDA and CDR2 SQIVND (reference sequence). This CDR3 reads CASRPSGSGNTIYF. The DNA of the CDR3 is TGTGCCAGTAGACCGAGTGGCTCTGGAAACACCATATATTTT.

J is TRBJ1-1 and V is TRBV6-6, with 10 bases matching TRBD1. Germline CDR1 reads MNHNY; CDR2 reads SVGAGI (reference sequence). The CDR3 is 17 amino acids. Trimming took 5 bases from V and 0 from J; bases not matched to a gene: 9. CDR3 in DNA: TGTGCCAGCAGTCGGGGACAGGGGCGTTATCTGAACACTGAAGCTTTCTTT. Translating it yields CASSRGQGRYLNTEAFF.

The chain employs TRBV5-1 and TRBJ1-4, with unresolved D. Trimming left V 4 bases short and J 7 bases short, with 17 bases between. Germline V gives CDR1 SGHRS, CDR2 YFSETQ. This CDR3 has 15 amino acids. The CDR3 bases are TGCGCCAGCAGCGCCGCCGGAAGCGACCTTGAAAAACTGTTTTTT. Encoded protein: CASSAAGSDLEKLFF.

CDR3 residues: CASSQVGLGVGGAIQYF. The CDR3 region has the DNA TGTGCCAGCAGCCAAGTCGGTCTCGGTGTCGGGGGGGCGATTCAGTACTTC. The chain uses TRBV3-1 (or the pseudogene TRBV3-2) and TRBJ2-4, with 8 bases identical to TRBD2. CDR3 size: 17 residues. Germline V gene sequence: CDR1 LGHDT, CDR2 YNNKEL (reference sequence). The ends lost 1 base at V and 10 bases at J; junction bases unmatched: 15.

J is TRBJ1-1 and V is TRBV7-3; tentative D call: TRBD1 (6 bases). With 5 bases removed from V and 10 bases from J, the gap between germline ends came to 14 bases. The V gene's germline CDR1 is SGHTA and CDR2 FQGTGA. This CDR3 has 12 residues. CDR3 protein: CASSQGGGVAFF. CDR3 nucleotide sequence: TGTGCCAGCAGCCAAGGGGGAGGGGTAGCTTTCTTT.

The J gene is TRBJ2-5, the V gene TRBV6-1, with 7 bases matching TRBD2. Trimming removed 3 bases from V and 5 bases from J; junction bases left unmatched: 6. Germline V gene lookup returns CDR1 MNHNS and CDR2 SASEGT. The CDR3 is 14 residues long. The CDR3 reads CASSEWGGDETQYF. The CDR3 DNA is TGTGCCAGCAGTGAGTGGGGGGGTGACGAGACCCAGTACTTC.

The chain uses TRBV7-6 and TRBJ1-5; 7 nucleotides line up with TRBD1. This CDR3 is 16 amino acids long. The J segment lost 4 bases and the V segment lost 1 base, leaving 7 bases of the junction unmatched. Germline V gene lookup returns CDR1 SGHVS and CDR2 FNYEAQ. The CDR3 region is CASSLEGAALNQPQHF. The CDR3 DNA reads TGTGCCAGCAGCTTAGAGGGGGCGGCTTTAAATCAGCCCCAGCATTTT.

This clone was recorded once. The V and J genes are TRBV10-3 and TRBJ1-4, with TRBD1 matching over 7 bases. Trimming took 2 bases from V and 7 from J; bases not matched to a gene: 7. This CDR3 has 15 amino acids. The germline V gene encodes CDR1 ENHRY and CDR2 SYGVKD. The CDR3, as DNA: TGTGCCATCAGTGAGGACCTGTCAGGGGGTGAAAAACTGTTTTTT. Translation: CAISEDLSGGEKLFF.

The chain links TRBV7-3 to TRBJ1-6, with 7 bases fitting TRBD1. V shed 5 bases, J shed 0 bases, and the junction held 10 bases outside the gene matches. The CDR3 length is 18 residues. In germline, CDR1 is SGHTA, CDR2 FQGTGA. This CDR3 is CASSPRPGGSSYNSPLHF. DNA for the CDR3: TGTGCCAGCAGCCCACGGCCAGGGGGGAGCTCCTATAATTCACCCCTCCACTTT.

The chain combines TRBV7-8 with TRBJ1-2; 8 bases align to TRBD1. The J segment lost 8 bases and the V segment lost 5 bases, leaving 13 bases of the junction unmatched. Germline assignment: CDR1 SGHVS and CDR2 FQNEAQ. This CDR3 spans 15 amino acids. In DNA, the CDR3 is TGTGCCAGCAGCCCAGAGATTCGACAGGGGAGCGGCTACACCTTC. Its translation: CASSPEIRQGSGYTF.

V usage is TRBV7-8 and J usage is TRBJ2-1, with 9 positions matching TRBD2. The V gene's germline CDR1 is SGHVS and CDR2 FQNEAQ. This CDR3 has 15 residues. Trimming at V came to 5 bases and at J to 4 bases, leaving 6 bases not matched to a gene. The CDR3 is CASSPRLAAYNEQFF. DNA of the CDR3: TGTGCCAGCAGCCCCCGACTAGCGGCATACAATGAGCAGTTCTTC. The full variable domain, in which reference TRBV7-8 and TRBJ2-1 provide the parts outside the CDR3, is GAGVSQSPRYKVAKRGQDVALRCDPISGHVSLFWYQQALGQGPEFLTYFQNEAQLDKSGLPSDRFFAERPEGSVSTLKIQRTQQEDSAVYLCASSPRLAAYNEQFFGPGTRLTVL.

The rearrangement joins TRBV9 to TRBJ2-1; 10 bases match TRBD2. The CDR3 is made up of 15 amino acids. The V gene end was trimmed by 4 bases and the J gene end by 4 bases; junction bases not matched to a gene: 5. Germline V CDR1 and CDR2: SGDLS, YYNGEE. This CDR3 reads CASSRTLAGYNEQFF. DNA for the CDR3: TGTGCCAGCAGCAGAACACTAGCGGGGTACAATGAGCAGTTCTTC.

The V call is TRBV3-1 (or the pseudogene TRBV3-2), the J call TRBJ1-2; TRBD1 is a possible D gene (5 bases). This CDR3 spans 14 amino acids. Trimming took 4 bases from V and 5 from J, leaving 14 bases between them. The germline CDR1 and CDR2 sequences are LGHDT and YNNKEL (reference sequence). The chain's CDR3 is CASSPRDGAYGYTF. For the CDR3, the DNA is TGTGCCAGCAGCCCCCGAGATGGGGCGTATGGCTACACCTTC.

The chain uses TRBV28 and TRBJ1-2, with a possible D match to TRBD1 (6 bases). This CDR3 has 12 residues. Germline V lookup: CDR1 MDHEN, CDR2 SYDVKM. Trimming removed 8 bases from V and 4 bases from J, with 11 bases in between. The CDR3 DNA sequence: TGTGCCAGCTGGGGGGGCCGCTATGGCTACACCTTC. This codes for CASWGGRYGYTF.

This clone appeared once. The CDR3 loop is CASSQSSENTIYF. The CDR3 DNA sequence: TGTGCCAGCAGCCAGTCCTCGGAGAACACCATATATTTT. V and J are TRBV9 and TRBJ1-3; D ambiguous. This CDR3 contains 13 residues. Trimming pared 4 bases from V and 7 bases from J, leaving 12 bases between. Per germline, CDR1 SGDLS and CDR2 YYNGEE.

The chain has TRBV5-1 and TRBJ2-3; TRBD1 matches at 10 bases. This CDR3 spans 19 amino acids. Trimming at V came to 2 bases and at J to 3 bases, leaving 15 bases not matched to a gene. CDR1 is SGHRS, CDR2 YFSETQ, per germline. CDR3 protein: CASSFKPPDRGLGTDTQYF. In DNA, the CDR3 is TGCGCCAGCAGCTTCAAGCCCCCCGACAGGGGGCTGGGGACAGATACGCAGTATTTT.

The J gene is TRBJ2-5, the V gene TRBV14, with D tentatively TRBD1 (5 bases). V lost 1 base, J lost 1 base, and 10 bases lay in between. This CDR3 is built from 15 residues. Germline CDR1 reads SGHDN; CDR2 reads FVKESK. The CDR3 sequence is CASSQGWGSQETQYF. Here the CDR3 DNA reads TGTGCCAGCAGCCAAGGGTGGGGCAGCCAAGAGACCCAGTACTTC.